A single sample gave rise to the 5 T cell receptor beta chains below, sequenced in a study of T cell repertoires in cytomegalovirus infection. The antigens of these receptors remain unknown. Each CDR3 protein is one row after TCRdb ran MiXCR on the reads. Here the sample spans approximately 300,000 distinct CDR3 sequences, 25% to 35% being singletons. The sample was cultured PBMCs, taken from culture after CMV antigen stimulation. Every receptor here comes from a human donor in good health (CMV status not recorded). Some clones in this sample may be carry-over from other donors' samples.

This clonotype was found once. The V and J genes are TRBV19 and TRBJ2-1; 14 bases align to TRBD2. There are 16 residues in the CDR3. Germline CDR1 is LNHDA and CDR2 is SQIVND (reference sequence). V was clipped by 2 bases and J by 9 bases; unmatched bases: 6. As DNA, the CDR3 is TGTGCCAGTAGTATATCGACTAGCGGGAGGGCCGGTGAGCAGTTCTTC. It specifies CASSISTSGRAGEQFF.

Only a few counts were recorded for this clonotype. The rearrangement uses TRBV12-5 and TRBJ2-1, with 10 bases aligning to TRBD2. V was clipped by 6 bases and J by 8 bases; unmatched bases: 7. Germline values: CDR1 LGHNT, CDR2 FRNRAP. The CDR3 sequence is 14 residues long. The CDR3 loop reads CASGVAGGRDEQFF. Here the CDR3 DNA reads TGTGCTAGTGGGGTAGCGGGGGGACGCGATGAGCAGTTCTTC.

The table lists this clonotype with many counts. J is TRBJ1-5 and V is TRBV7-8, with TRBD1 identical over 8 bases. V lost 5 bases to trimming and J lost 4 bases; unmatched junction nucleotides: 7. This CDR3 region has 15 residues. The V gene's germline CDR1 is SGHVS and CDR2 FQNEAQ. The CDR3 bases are TGTGCCAGCAGCAAACGGACAGGGCTAAATCAGCCCCAGCATTTT. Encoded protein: CASSKRTGLNQPQHF.

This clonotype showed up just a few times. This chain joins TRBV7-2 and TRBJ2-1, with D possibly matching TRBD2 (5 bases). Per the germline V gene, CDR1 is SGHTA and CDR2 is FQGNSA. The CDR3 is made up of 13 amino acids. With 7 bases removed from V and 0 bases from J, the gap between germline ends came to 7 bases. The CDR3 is CASTGSSYNEQFF. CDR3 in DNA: TGTGCCAGCACGGGAAGCTCCTACAATGAGCAGTTCTTC.

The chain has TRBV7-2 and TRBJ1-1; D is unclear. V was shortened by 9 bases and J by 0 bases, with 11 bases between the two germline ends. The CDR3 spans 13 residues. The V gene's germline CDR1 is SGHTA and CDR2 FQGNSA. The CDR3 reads CASTPWMNTEAFF. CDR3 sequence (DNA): TGTGCCAGTACCCCGTGGATGAACACTGAAGCTTTCTTT. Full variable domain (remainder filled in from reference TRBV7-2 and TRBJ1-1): GAGVSQSPSNKVTEKGKDVELRCDPISGHTALYWYRQSLGQGLEFLIYFQGNSAPDKSGLPSDRFSAERTGGSVSTLTIQRTQQEDSAVYLCASTPWMNTEAFFGQGTRLTVV.